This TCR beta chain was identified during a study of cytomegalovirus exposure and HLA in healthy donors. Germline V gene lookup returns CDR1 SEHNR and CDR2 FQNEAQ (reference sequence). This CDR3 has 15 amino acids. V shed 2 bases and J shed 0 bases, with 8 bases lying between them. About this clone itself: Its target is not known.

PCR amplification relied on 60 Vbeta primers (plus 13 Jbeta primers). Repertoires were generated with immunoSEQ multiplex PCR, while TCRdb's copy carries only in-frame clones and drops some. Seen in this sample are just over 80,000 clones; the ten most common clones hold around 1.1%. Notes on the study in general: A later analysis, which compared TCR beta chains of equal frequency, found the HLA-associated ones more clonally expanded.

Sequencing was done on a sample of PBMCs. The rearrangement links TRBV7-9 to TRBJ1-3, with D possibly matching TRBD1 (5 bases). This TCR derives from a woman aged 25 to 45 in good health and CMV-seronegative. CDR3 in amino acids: CASSLTGNSGNTIYF. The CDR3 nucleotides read TGTGCCAGCAGCTTAACAGGAAACTCTGGAAACACCATATATTTT.